This T cell receptor beta chain was observed in a study of OX40 agonist ivuxolimab in advanced cancers. As to this clone: Its antigen is not identified.

Profiled with immunoSEQ multiplex PCR; TCRdb holds only in-frame clones, not every one. The table has about 17,000 clones, about 89% seen once. V gave up 3 bases and J gave up 5 bases, with 15 bases separating them. Germline V gene lookup returns CDR1 SGHRS and CDR2 YFSETQ. The CDR3 has 14 residues. Study-wide findings and caveats: Expanded clones tended on average to be more numerous among CD8+ T cells than CD4+.

The material sequenced was CD4+ or CD8+ T cells sorted from blood, taken in a trial of the OX40 agonist ivuxolimab. The receptor comes from an adult with an advanced solid tumor such as melanoma, head and neck, liver or kidney cancer. The V call is TRBV5-1, the J call TRBJ2-7; D is undetermined. This CDR3 reads CASSYYSIENEQYF. DNA of the CDR3: TGCGCCAGCAGCTACTATTCCATAGAGAACGAGCAGTACTTC. Filled out from reference TRBV5-1 and TRBJ2-7, the complete variable domain reads KAGVTQTPRYLIKTRGQQVTLSCSPISGHRSVSWYQQTPGQGLQFLFEYFSETQRNKGNFPGRFSGRQFSNSRSEMNVSTLELGDSALYLCASSYYSIENEQYFGPGTRLTVT.